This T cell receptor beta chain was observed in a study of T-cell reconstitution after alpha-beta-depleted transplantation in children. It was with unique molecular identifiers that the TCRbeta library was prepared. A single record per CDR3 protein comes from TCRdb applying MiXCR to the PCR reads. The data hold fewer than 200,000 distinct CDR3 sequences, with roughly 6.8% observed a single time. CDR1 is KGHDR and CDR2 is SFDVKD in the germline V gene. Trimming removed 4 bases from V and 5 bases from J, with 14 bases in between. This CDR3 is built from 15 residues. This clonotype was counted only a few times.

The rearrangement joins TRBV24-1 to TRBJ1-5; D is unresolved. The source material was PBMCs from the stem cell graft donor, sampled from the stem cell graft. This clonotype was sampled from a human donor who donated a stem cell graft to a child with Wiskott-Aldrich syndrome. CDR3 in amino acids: CATSDPGSADQPQHF. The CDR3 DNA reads TGTGCCACCAGTGACCCCGGGTCGGCTGATCAGCCCCAGCATTTT.